These 25 T cell receptor beta chains share one sample of origin, sequenced in a study of shared clonotypes between healthy human individuals. This table comes from immunoSEQ multiplex PCR, and its TCRdb copy is limited to in-frame clones, with some not included. The sample lists roughly 660,000 clones, 80% to 95% seen once, with roughly 36% in the top ten. The sequenced sample consisted of memory CD8+ T cells from PBMCs. Subset here: CD45RO+ cells pooled with CCR7-negative TemRA cells. The receptors come from a man in his late teens or twenties in good health. Some clones in this sample may be carry-over from other donors' samples.

V gene TRBV7-7 combines with J gene TRBJ2-1, with 9 positions matching TRBD2. V gave up 5 bases and J gave up 8 bases; unmatched junction bases: 19. Germline V gene lookup returns CDR1 SSHAT and CDR2 FNYEAQ (reference sequence). CDR3 length: 18 residues. DNA of the CDR3: TGTGCCAGCAGCAGAGCTGAAGCGGGACTAGCTATCGGCGATGAGCAGTTCTTC. Amino acid sequence: CASSRAEAGLAIGDEQFF.

The rearrangement uses TRBV19 and TRBJ1-2; D is perhaps TRBD1 (5 bases). This CDR3 is built from 16 residues. The ends were cut back, 0 bases at V and 2 bases at J, with 13 bases in the middle. Germline V gene data show CDR1 as LNHDA and CDR2 as SQIVND (reference sequence). Written as DNA, the CDR3 is TGTGCCAGTAGTATAGATCACCAGGGAGCGAACTATGGCTACACCTTC. It yields the protein CASSIDHQGANYGYTF.

V is TRBV11-2 and J is TRBJ2-5; the D gene is possibly TRBD2 (5 bases). Germline CDR1 is SGHAT and CDR2 is FQNNGV. The ends were cut back, 2 bases at V and 1 base at J, with 8 bases in the middle. CDR3 length: 14 amino acids. CDR3 DNA sequence: TGTGCCAGCAGCTTACCGGCGGGCCAAGAGACCCAGTACTTC. As protein: CASSLPAGQETQYF.

This chain joins TRBV18 and TRBJ2-6, with D perhaps TRBD1 (5 bases). V was clipped by 3 bases and J by 2 bases, with 14 bases between them. Germline lookup yields CDR1 KGHSH and CDR2 LQKENI. This CDR3 region has 17 residues. The CDR3 is CASSPPGPHAGANVLTF. The CDR3 DNA is TGTGCCAGCTCACCCCCAGGGCCCCACGCTGGGGCCAACGTCCTGACTTTC.

The chain carries TRBV9 and TRBJ2-1; 8 nucleotides match TRBD2. Germline values: CDR1 SGDLS, CDR2 YYNGEE. This CDR3 is built from 15 residues. Trimming removed 0 bases from V and 9 bases from J; junction bases left unmatched: 8. For the CDR3, the DNA is TGTGCCAGCAGCGTAGCTGGGGGACTAGGACGTGAGCAGTTCTTC. Its protein product is CASSVAGGLGREQFF.

The rearrangement uses TRBV16 and TRBJ2-1, with a tentative D call TRBD2 (6 bases). This CDR3 region has 16 residues. Germline V lookup: CDR1 KGHSY, CDR2 FQNENV. The V end was cut by 1 base, the J end by 1 base, with 11 bases between. The CDR3 region is CASSQLRGPSYNEQFF. The CDR3 coding sequence is TGTGCCAGCAGCCAATTGCGGGGACCGTCCTACAATGAGCAGTTCTTC.

The rearrangement joins TRBV30 to TRBJ2-2; possible D gene TRBD2, 6 bases. Trimming took off 2 bases at V and 6 bases at J, with 13 bases between the two ends. The CDR3 is 14 residues long. Germline V gene data show CDR1 as GTSNPN and CDR2 as SVGIG (reference sequence). The CDR3 here is CAWSYSGGAGELFF. The CDR3 nucleotides are TGTGCCTGGAGTTACTCCGGGGGAGCCGGGGAGCTGTTTTTT. The complete variable domain, with remaining parts taken from reference TRBV30 and TRBJ2-2, reads SQTIHQWPATLVQPVGSPLSLECTVEGTSNPNLYWYRQAAGRGLQLLFYSVGIGQISSEVPQNLSASRPQDRQFILSSKKLLLSDSGFYLCAWSYSGGAGELFFGEGSRLTVL.

This rearrangement joins TRBV6-5 to TRBJ2-1; maybe TRBD1 (5 bases). The V end lost 0 bases, the J end lost 8 bases, and 14 bases lay between the germline ends. The CDR3 has 15 amino acids. Germline V gene sequence: CDR1 MNHEY, CDR2 SVGAGI. The CDR3 reads CASSYSIVGADEQFF. The DNA of the CDR3 is TGTGCCAGCAGTTACTCGATAGTAGGGGCCGATGAGCAGTTCTTC.

This clone was observed a single time. The rearrangement joins TRBV7-9 to TRBJ1-5; possibly TRBD1 for D (5 bases). Trimming cost V 5 bases and J 6 bases, with 14 bases left between them. Germline loops: CDR1 SEHNR, CDR2 FQNEAQ (reference sequence). The length of the CDR3 is 14 residues. Here the CDR3 reads CASSRDLSGQPQHF. The CDR3 DNA is TGTGCCAGCAGCCGGGACCTTTCGGGTCAGCCCCAGCATTTT. Full variable domain (missing parts from reference TRBV7-9 and TRBJ1-5): DTGVSQNPRHKITKRGQNVTFRCDPISEHNRLYWYRQTLGQGPEFLTYFQNEAQLEKSRLLSDRFSAERPKGSFSTLEIQRTEQGDSAMYLCASSRDLSGQPQHFGDGTRLSIL.

Only one count was recorded for this clone. This chain links TRBV6-4 with TRBJ2-7, with TRBD2 matching 11 bases. The CDR3 loop spans 15 amino acids. Germline CDR1 is MRHNA and CDR2 is SNTAGT. V shed 6 bases, J shed 1 base, and the junction held 5 bases outside the gene matches. The CDR3 here is CASRLLAGDSYEQYF. In nucleotides, the CDR3 is TGTGCCAGCAGATTACTAGCGGGAGATTCCTACGAGCAGTACTTC.

The genes are TRBV5-4 and TRBJ2-3, with D perhaps matching TRBD2 (6 bases). Germline CDR1 and CDR2: SGHNT and YYREEE (reference sequence). This CDR3 spans 15 amino acids. Deletions cut 3 bases from V and 2 bases from J, with 13 bases between. The CDR3 nucleotides are TGTGCCAGCAGCTCCATCGGGGGATACACAGATACGCAGTATTTT. This translates into CASSSIGGYTDTQYF.

This rearrangement joins TRBV9 to TRBJ2-5; weak D call: TRBD1 (5 bases). The V gene lost 4 bases and the J gene lost 1 base, with 17 bases spanning the gap. Germline lookup yields CDR1 SGDLS and CDR2 YYNGEE. This CDR3 contains 16 residues. The CDR3 reads CASSRQIGHLQETQYF. DNA for the CDR3: TGTGCCAGCAGCCGCCAAATCGGACACCTCCAAGAGACCCAGTACTTC.

The rearrangement joins TRBV6-5 to TRBJ1-2; D perhaps matches TRBD1 (6 bases). This CDR3 comprises 13 residues. V was shortened by 4 bases and J by 5 bases, with 11 bases between the two germline ends. Germline V gene sequence: CDR1 MNHEY, CDR2 SVGAGI. The CDR3, as DNA: TGTGCCAGCAGTTCCACAGGGACTTATGGCTACACCTTC. Residues: CASSSTGTYGYTF.

The V and J genes are TRBV28 and TRBJ2-5; either TRBD1 or TRBD2 may supply D (5 bases each). The V end was cut by 8 bases, the J end by 5 bases, with 15 bases between. This CDR3 has 13 residues. CDR1 is MDHEN, CDR2 SYDVKM, per germline. Here the CDR3 reads CASGGSPRETQYF. The CDR3, as DNA: TGTGCCAGCGGGGGTTCCCCCCGGGAGACCCAGTACTTC.

This clone appeared once. The chain employs TRBV7-9 and TRBJ1-2; 8 bases are a match to TRBD1. This CDR3 is 14 amino acids long. Germline V lookup: CDR1 SEHNR, CDR2 FQNEAQ (reference sequence). V trimming: 5 bases; J trimming: 6 bases; junction bases outside the gene matches: 8. CDR3 protein: CASSATGAWDGYTF. DNA of the CDR3: TGTGCCAGCAGCGCGACAGGGGCCTGGGATGGCTACACCTTC. The whole variable domain, remainder taken from reference TRBV7-9 and TRBJ1-2, is DTGVSQNPRHKITKRGQNVTFRCDPISEHNRLYWYRQTLGQGPEFLTYFQNEAQLEKSRLLSDRFSAERPKGSFSTLEIQRTEQGDSAMYLCASSATGAWDGYTFGSGTRLTVV.

CDR3 nucleotide sequence: TGTGCCAGCAGTTTGGGGGTCTTAATTCTGGCAGGACAGGGAGACCCCTCTGGGGCCAACGTCCTGACTTTC. Translation: CASSLGVLILAGQGDPSGANVLTF. The J gene is TRBJ2-6, the V gene TRBV28; 8 positions agree with TRBD1. Germline trimming cut 3 bases from V and 0 bases from J; bases unmatched to any gene: 25. Germline V gene data show CDR1 as MDHEN and CDR2 as SYDVKM. The CDR3 spans 24 residues.

The chain links TRBV10-3 to TRBJ2-2; the match to TRBD2 covers 14 bases. The germline gives CDR1 ENHRY, CDR2 SYGVKD. Unmatched junction bases numbered 10, after V lost 6 bases and J lost 1 base. This CDR3 contains 19 residues. The DNA of the CDR3 is TGTGCCATCAGGCAGACTAGCGGGAGGGTGATCGGGAACACCGGGGAGCTGTTTTTT. Amino acid sequence: CAIRQTSGRVIGNTGELFF.

V is TRBV7-3 and J is TRBJ1-1; D uncertain. Trimming stripped 5 bases from V and 1 base from J, with 11 bases between. Germline CDR1 reads SGHTA; CDR2 reads FQGTGA. The CDR3 is made up of 14 amino acids. The CDR3 protein is CASSPSPGNTEAFF. The CDR3, as DNA: TGTGCCAGCAGCCCCTCCCCGGGGAACACTGAAGCTTTCTTT.

With regard to this clone: Other DNA variants within this sample encode the same CDR3. The chain is built from TRBV6-5 and TRBJ1-1; D is possibly TRBD1 (6 bases). The V gene lost 0 bases and the J gene lost 0 bases, with 8 bases spanning the gap. The CDR3 contains 15 residues. From germline, CDR1 is MNHEY and CDR2 SVGAGI. CDR3 coding DNA: TGTGCCAGCAGTTACTCTGGGGGGCTGAACACTGAAGCTTTCTTT. Its protein is CASSYSGGLNTEAFF.

The genes are TRBV4-1 and TRBJ2-7, with D perhaps matching TRBD2 (7 bases). The V and J ends lost 1 base and 2 bases respectively, with 18 bases between them. Germline loops: CDR1 MGHRA, CDR2 YSYEKL. The CDR3 contains 17 residues. CDR3 DNA sequence: TGCGCCAGCAGCCAAGTAGGGGGAGGGGTGAGTCCCTACGAGCAGTACTTC. Its protein is CASSQVGGGVSPYEQYF.

V and J are TRBV28 and TRBJ1-2; D uncertain. Trimming left V 4 bases short and J 4 bases short, with 13 bases between. The CDR3 is made up of 14 amino acids. Germline CDR1 is MDHEN and CDR2 is SYDVKM. This CDR3 is CASSSREDLYGYTF. CDR3 nucleotide sequence: TGTGCCAGCAGTTCAAGGGAGGACCTCTATGGCTACACCTTC.

This clone was detected only once. The V gene is TRBV19, the J gene TRBJ1-1, with 9 bases lining up with TRBD1. Germline V CDR1 and CDR2: LNHDA, SQIVND (reference sequence). CDR3 length: 16 residues. V trimming: 4 bases; J trimming: 1 base; junction bases outside the gene matches: 7. CDR3 nucleotide sequence: TGTGCCAGTAGTAGTCCCGGGACAGGGCCGAACACTGAAGCTTTCTTT. Its protein is CASSSPGTGPNTEAFF.

The V call is TRBV6-6, the J call TRBJ1-2, with 12 positions matching TRBD1. This CDR3 region has 16 residues. The germline V gene has CDR1 MNHNY and CDR2 SVGAGI (reference sequence). V dropped 1 base and J dropped 8; count of bases not matched to a gene: 8. The CDR3 region is CASSYFGGQGAGGYTF. In DNA form, the CDR3 reads TGTGCCAGCAGTTACTTTGGGGGACAGGGGGCAGGAGGCTACACCTTC.

The V call is TRBV28, the J call TRBJ2-7; 7 nucleotides agree with TRBD1. Germline V gene lookup returns CDR1 MDHEN and CDR2 SYDVKM. Trimming at V came to 6 bases and at J to 0 bases, leaving 5 bases not matched to a gene. This CDR3 contains 14 residues. CDR3 DNA: TGTGCCAGCAGCCCGACAGGGAGCTCCTACGAGCAGTACTTC. Protein product: CASSPTGSSYEQYF.

This clone was seen a few times. The junction shows a germline mismatch at one end, possibly a read error. The chain is built from TRBV9 and TRBJ2-1, with a possible D match to TRBD2 (6 bases). Germline V gene data show CDR1 as SGDLS and CDR2 as YYNGEE. This CDR3 spans 17 amino acids. The CDR3 DNA sequence: TGTGCCAGCAGCGTAGAGGCGGGGCCTCGCTCCAACAATGAGCAGTTCTTC. Translating it yields CASSVEAGPRSNNEQFF.